Below, one T cell receptor beta chain is given with its context. The sample belongs to a study of T cells expressing NK-cell markers. Study-wide context: Seven of the eight sequenced donors were classified as HCMV-seropositive, and one was classified as seronegative.

This CDR3 comprises 15 residues. The germline V gene has CDR1 MNHNS and CDR2 SASEGT. TCRdb re-called the 5' RACE reads and shows each CDR3 protein once, DNA omitted. The sample totals around 260,000 distinct CDR3 sequences. This chain links TRBV6-1 with TRBJ1-6; the D call from TCRdb, TRBD1, cannot be confirmed without DNA. This TCR was sampled from a woman aged 18 to 75 in good health. Specimen: blood T cells: a sorted CD56 or NKG2C T cell subset, CD4+ or CD8+ T cells, or bulk PBMC T cells (not recorded which). The CDR3 is CASRRQDIYNSPLHF.